The clone carrying this T cell receptor beta chain was seen a few times. No antigen is known for it. The data originate from a study of blood T cells in healthy people across ages. For the second PCR, which ran for 7 to 11 cycles, a sample-barcoded 5' primer and a J-beta primer mix were used. Each CDR3 protein gets one entry after TCRdb re-called the 5' RACE reads with MiXCR. The repertoire has roughly 1.4 million distinct CDR3 sequences, roughly 64% of them found once; the top ten carry 5.5% to 8%. Points from the study as a whole: Reliance upon unsorted PBMCs precluded definitive naive versus antigen-experienced comparison.

Germline V gives CDR1 SGHAT, CDR2 FQDESV (reference sequence). The CDR3 spans 15 residues. Between the trimmed V and J ends, which lost 3 bases and 8 bases, there was a span of 17 bases. The J gene is TRBJ2-1, the V gene TRBV11-1; unclear D gene. The TCR originated in a man between 18 and 29 years old in good health. Sequenced sample: blood. The CDR3 sequence is CASSFDQISFYEQFF. CDR3 DNA: TGTGCCAGCAGCTTTGATCAAATCTCGTTCTATGAGCAGTTCTTC.